These T cell receptor beta chains were read from a single sample in a study of blood T cells in healthy people across ages. MiXCR was run by TCRdb on the 5' RACE reads, yielding one entry per CDR3 protein. The data contain roughly 1.4 million distinct CDR3 sequences, approximately 63% of them singletons. Sequencing input: blood. The receptors here all came from a man aged 18 to 30 in good health. CDR3s include the opening cysteine and the closing phenylalanine or tryptophan. Fields, in order: CDR3 length, clone size, D gene, V gene, J gene, CDR3 DNA, CDR3 protein. A D gene is named only where the DNA matches it firmly. Rows give clone size only sometimes, using once, few, many, or a class for an expanded clone.

length: 16; size: .; D: TRBD2; V: TRBV5-1; J: TRBJ2-1; DNA: TGCGCCAACAGCTCCGCCCTAGCGGGGGGTTACAATGAGCAGTTCTTC; CDR3: CANSSALAGGYNEQFF
length: 17; size: .; D: TRBD2; V: TRBV27; J: TRBJ2-7; DNA: TGTGCCAGCGGTTACTTCTTCGGGGAGGGGATCTCCTACGAGCAGTACTTC; CDR3: CASGYFFGEGISYEQYF
length: 18; size: .; D: TRBD1; V: TRBV6-5; J: TRBJ2-1; DNA: TGTGCCAGCAGTTACCCACCAAGGACAGGTCGTAGTTACAATGAGCAGTTCTTC; CDR3: CASSYPPRTGRSYNEQFF
length: 13; size: .; D: .; V: TRBV15; J: TRBJ2-1; DNA: TGTGCCACCGGGCGGGGCACATACAATGAGCAGTTCTTC; CDR3: CATGRGTYNEQFF
length: 15; size: .; D: .; V: TRBV2; J: TRBJ2-2; DNA: TGTGCCAGCAGTGGGCAAGGGGGGAACACCGGGGAGCTGTTTTTT; CDR3: CASSGQGGNTGELFF
length: 18; size: .; D: TRBD2; V: TRBV7-2; J: TRBJ2-3; DNA: TGTGCCAGCAGCCCCCGACTAGCGGGAGGGCGGGGTTTATATACGCAGTATTTT; CDR3: CASSPRLAGGRGLYTQYF
length: 14; size: .; D: .; V: TRBV27; J: TRBJ2-5; DNA: TGTGCCAGCAGTCTAACCGGGCTCTCGGGGACCCAGTACTTC; CDR3: CASSLTGLSGTQYF
length: 14; size: .; D: .; V: TRBV28; J: TRBJ1-2; DNA: TGTGCCAGCAGTTTATCGGGAGGTCCCTATGGCTACACCTTC; CDR3: CASSLSGGPYGYTF
length: 12; size: .; D: .; V: TRBV12-3/TRBV12-4; J: TRBJ2-5; DNA: TGTGCCACACAACGGGATGGGGAGACCCAGTACTTC; CDR3: CATQRDGETQYF
length: 15; size: few; D: TRBD2; V: TRBV2; J: TRBJ2-1; DNA: TGTGCCAGCAGTGAAGCCGGGACTAGCGGCAATGAGCAGTTCTTC; CDR3: CASSEAGTSGNEQFF
length: 10; size: .; D: .; V: TRBV21-1; J: TRBJ2-4; DNA: TGTGCCAGCGGAGGGAAAGCGGAGTACTTC; CDR3: CASGGKAEYF
length: 14; size: .; D: TRBD1; V: TRBV29-1; J: TRBJ1-5; DNA: TGCAGCGTTGTGACAGGGGGTGGCAATCAGCCCCAGCATTTT; CDR3: CSVVTGGGNQPQHF